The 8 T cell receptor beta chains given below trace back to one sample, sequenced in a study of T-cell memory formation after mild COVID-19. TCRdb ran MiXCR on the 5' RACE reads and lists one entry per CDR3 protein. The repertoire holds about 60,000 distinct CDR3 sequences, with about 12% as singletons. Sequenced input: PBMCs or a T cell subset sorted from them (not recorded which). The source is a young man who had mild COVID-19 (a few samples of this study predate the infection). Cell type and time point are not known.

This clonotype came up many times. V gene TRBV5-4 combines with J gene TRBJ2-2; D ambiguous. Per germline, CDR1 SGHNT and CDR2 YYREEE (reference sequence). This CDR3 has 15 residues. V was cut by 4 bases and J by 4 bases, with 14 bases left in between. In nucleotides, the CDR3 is TGTGCCAGCAGCCTAAGCGCGATGGTCACCGGGGAGCTGTTTTTT. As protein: CASSLSAMVTGELFF. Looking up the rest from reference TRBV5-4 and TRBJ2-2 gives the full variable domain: ETGVTQSPTHLIKTRGQQVTLRCSSQSGHNTVSWYQQALGQGPQFIFQYYREEENGRGNFPPRFSGLQFPNYSSELNVNALELDDSALYLCASSLSAMVTGELFFGEGSRLTVL.

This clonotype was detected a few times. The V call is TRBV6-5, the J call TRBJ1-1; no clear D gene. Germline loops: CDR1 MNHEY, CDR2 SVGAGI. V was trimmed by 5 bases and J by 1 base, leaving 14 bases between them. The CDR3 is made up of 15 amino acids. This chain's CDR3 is CASSESSNRNTEAFF. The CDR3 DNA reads TGTGCCAGCAGTGAAAGCAGCAATCGGAACACTGAAGCTTTCTTT.

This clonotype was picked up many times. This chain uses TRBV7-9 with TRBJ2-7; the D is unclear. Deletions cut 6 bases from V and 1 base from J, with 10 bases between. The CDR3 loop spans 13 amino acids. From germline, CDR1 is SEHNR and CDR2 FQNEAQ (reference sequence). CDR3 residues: CASSQPESYEQYV. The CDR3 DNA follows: TGTGCCAGCAGTCAACCGGAATCCTACGAGCAGTACGTC.

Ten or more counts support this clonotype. The CDR3 sequence is CASSERGSHPAEQYF. The DNA for the CDR3 is TGTGCCAGCAGTGAGCGGGGGAGCCACCCGGCCGAGCAGTACTTC. This chain uses TRBV6-2 or TRBV6-3 with TRBJ2-7; TRBD2 matches at 8 bases. Germline V gene lookup returns CDR1 MNHEY and CDR2 SVGEGT. This CDR3 contains 15 residues. V dropped 5 bases and J dropped 6; count of bases not matched to a gene: 12.

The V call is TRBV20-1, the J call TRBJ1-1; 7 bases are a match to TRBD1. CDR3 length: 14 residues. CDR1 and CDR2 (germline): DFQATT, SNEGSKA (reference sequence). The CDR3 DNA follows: TGCACTCCCTCTGGAGGGGGCCCAGACACTGAAGCTTTCTTT. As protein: CTPSGGGPDTEAFF.

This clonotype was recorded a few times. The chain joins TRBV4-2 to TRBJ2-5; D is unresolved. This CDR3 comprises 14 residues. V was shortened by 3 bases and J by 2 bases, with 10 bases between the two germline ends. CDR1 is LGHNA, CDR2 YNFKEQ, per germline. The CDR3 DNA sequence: TGTGCCAGCAGCCAGAATCTTGGGCAAGAGACCCAGTACTTC. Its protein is CASSQNLGQETQYF.

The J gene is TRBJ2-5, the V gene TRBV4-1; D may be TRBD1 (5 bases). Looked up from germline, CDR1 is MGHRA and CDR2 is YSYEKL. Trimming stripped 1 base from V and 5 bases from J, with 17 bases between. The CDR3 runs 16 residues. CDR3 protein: CASSQGSRAFSETQYF. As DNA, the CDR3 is TGCGCCAGCAGCCAAGGCTCCAGGGCGTTTAGTGAGACCCAGTACTTC.

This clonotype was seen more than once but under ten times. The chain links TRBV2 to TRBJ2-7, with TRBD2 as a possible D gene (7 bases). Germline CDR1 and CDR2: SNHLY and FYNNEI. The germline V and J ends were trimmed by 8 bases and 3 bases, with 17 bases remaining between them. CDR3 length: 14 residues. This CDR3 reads CASGIGGGLYEQYF. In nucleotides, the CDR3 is TGTGCCAGCGGTATTGGGGGGGGGCTCTACGAGCAGTACTTC.